This T cell receptor (beta chain) is from a study of blood T cell repertoires in COVID-19. Study in general: Acute and convalescent COVID-19 specimens originated in the United States, Italy and Spain. From T cells, B-cell-depleted T cells, or PBMCs came the material, which was cDNA or gDNA.

Sequencing was performed with immunoSEQ multiplex PCR; in TCRdb, only in-frame clones are kept and a portion is missing. The table lists approximately 22,000 clones, around 90% of them singletons. The CDR3 consists of 17 residues. The V gene end was trimmed by 2 bases and the J gene end by 2 bases; junction bases not matched to a gene: 5. From germline, CDR1 is MGHRA and CDR2 YSYEKL. Sample: peripheral blood. This sequence joins TRBV4-1 and TRBJ2-3; 12 nucleotides line up with TRBD2. This TCR derives from a human donor in a cohort sampled during active COVID-19. CDR3: CASSQRGLAGNTDTQYF. The CDR3, as DNA: TGCGCCAGCAGCCAACGAGGACTAGCGGGAAACACAGATACGCAGTATTTT.